The 2 T cell receptor beta chains reported below all come from one sample, sequenced in a study of blood T cells in healthy people across ages (dated by TCRdb to the mid-2010s). The library was obtained by 5' RACE. The run used an Illumina HiSeq 2500. A second PCR of roughly 7 to 11 cycles was performed with a sample-barcoded 5' primer and a J-beta primer mix. TCRdb took the public reads, trimmed them with fastp at Q25, ran MiXCR for clone calling and kept in-frame beta chains. CDR3 protein sequences are deduplicated, and each keeps its most common genes and DNA. For this sample the table gives 850,000 to 1,000,000 distinct CDR3 sequences, of which under 50% were detected only once. Clones ranked in the top ten supply 13% of the sample. Material for sequencing was blood. The receptors stem from a man younger than 40 in good health.

This clonotype was found a few times. V usage is TRBV7-2 and J usage is TRBJ1-2; D is unclear. V dropped 1 base and J dropped 8 bases, with 14 bases sitting between them. Germline CDR1 and CDR2: SGHTA and FQGNSA. The CDR3 loop spans 14 amino acids. The CDR3 coding sequence is TGTGCCAGCAGCTTAGGCGTCCGGGTTGGCGGCTACACCTTC. Encoded protein: CASSLGVRVGGYTF.

This sequence joins TRBV18 and TRBJ2-3; the D is unclear. The CDR3 spans 15 residues. V was pared by 3 bases and J by 0 bases, with 10 bases between. Germline-derived CDR1 and CDR2 are KGHSH and LQKENI. CDR3 DNA sequence: TGTGCCAGCTCACCCTTGGGGTCGAGCACAGATACGCAGTATTTT. Translating gives CASSPLGSSTDTQYF.